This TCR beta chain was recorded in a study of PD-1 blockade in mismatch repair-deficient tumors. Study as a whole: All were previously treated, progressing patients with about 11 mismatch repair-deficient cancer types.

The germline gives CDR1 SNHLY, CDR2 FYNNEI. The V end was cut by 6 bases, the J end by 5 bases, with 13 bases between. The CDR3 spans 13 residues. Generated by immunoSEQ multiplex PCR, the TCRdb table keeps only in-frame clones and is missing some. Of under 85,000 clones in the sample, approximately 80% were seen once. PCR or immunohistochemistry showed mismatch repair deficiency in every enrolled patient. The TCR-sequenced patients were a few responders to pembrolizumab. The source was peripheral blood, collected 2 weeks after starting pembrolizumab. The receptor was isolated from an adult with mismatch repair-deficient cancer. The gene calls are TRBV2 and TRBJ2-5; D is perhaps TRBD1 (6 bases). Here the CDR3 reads CASSITGPETQYF. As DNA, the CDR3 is TGTGCCAGCAGCATTACAGGGCCCGAGACCCAGTACTTC.